The subject of this entry is one TCR beta chain. This clonotype was found a few times. Its cognate antigen has yet to be identified. No much larger clone exists at a distance of one base, and base qualities are not known. The library was obtained by 5' RACE. Instrument used: NextSeq 500. The TCR library protocol attached unique molecular identifiers to individual cDNA molecules to correct for sequencing error and PCR bias. Both TCR alpha and beta chains were sequenced, and tight co-correlation was observed between alpha and beta sequence abundances in each sample. The authors' analysis ran thus. Decombinator V4 was used to annotate the V gene, J gene and CDR3 of the TCR sequences. Expanded TCRs were defined as changing significantly between any two time points under a Poisson model with p below 0.0001. TCR abundances were normalised to the total number of TCRs sequenced in each sample and reported as counts per million. MAIT TCRs were defined by TRAV1-2 paired with TRAJ12, TRAJ20 or TRAJ33, and iNKT TCRs by TRAV10 paired with TRAJ18. VDJdb, accessed on 1 November 2021, was searched for TCRs annotated for CMV, EBV and SARS-CoV-2, and TCRs annotated for more than one antigen were excluded. The public reads were quality trimmed at Q25 with fastp and then assembled into clones with MiXCR by TCRdb, keeping productive beta chains. For every CDR3 protein sequence, its rows merge into one entry that carries the most common genes and DNA. These V and J calls rely on TCRdb rather than the paper's analysis. The sample includes more than 95,000 distinct CDR3 sequences, with 15% observed a single time. The top ten constitute 21% of the sample.

This entry is derived from a study of early T cells in non-severe SARS-CoV-2 infection (dated by TCRdb to 2020 to 2023). Notes on the research overall: Because TCR sequencing was done on bulk RNA from unsorted whole blood, the alpha and beta chains could not be paired.

Overall study outcomes, separate from this receptor: VDJdb matching was skewed toward anti-spike CD8 responses, so virus-specific expansions were likely underestimated and private and CD4 specificities were missed.

This was a case-control study nested in a cohort of healthcare workers in London, UK, who had nasopharyngeal swab PCR tests and blood samples taken every week. Healthcare workers were recruited between 23 and 31 March 2020, during the week of the UK lockdown, and were followed weekly for up to roughly 15 weeks. The CDR1 and CDR2 encoded by the germline V gene are SQVTM and ANQGSEA. Clipping removes 4 bases from V and 3 bases from J, with 6 as the unmatched junction base count. The CDR3 contains 13 residues, cysteine and phenylalanine counted. Only the CDR3 region is kept as DNA, spanning 39 bases read in frame from base 1.

The chain is made from TRBV29-1 and TRBJ2-7; 7 of the junction bases match TRBD1. Source material: whole blood. The sequence was collected from an adult who was a healthcare worker with PCR-confirmed SARS-CoV-2 infection or an uninfected control (not recorded which). CDR3 sequence: CSVGQGIDYEQYF. The DNA is TGCAGCGTTGGACAGGGAATAGACTACGAGCAGTACTTC.